This T cell receptor (beta chain) comes out of a study of T cell changes during pregnancy in multiple sclerosis. Looked up from germline, CDR1 is SEHNR and CDR2 is FQNEAQ (reference sequence). V was shortened by 4 bases and J by 3 bases, with 13 bases between the two germline ends. The CDR3 contains 15 residues. Libraries were prepared by immunoSEQ multiplex PCR; TCRdb keeps only in-frame clonotypes and omits some of them. Altogether tens of thousands of clones are present, about nine tenths being singletons, with the ten largest covering about 13%. The chain uses TRBV7-9 and TRBJ1-3, with D unclear. The clonotype comes from a female donor in good health, enrolled as a control in a pregnancy study. Sequenced here: CD8+ T cells from peripheral blood mononuclear cells, sampled in the first trimester of pregnancy. The CDR3 reads CASSSLTHHGNTIYF. The CDR3, as DNA: TGTGCCAGCAGCTCTTTGACACACCATGGAAACACCATATATTTT.